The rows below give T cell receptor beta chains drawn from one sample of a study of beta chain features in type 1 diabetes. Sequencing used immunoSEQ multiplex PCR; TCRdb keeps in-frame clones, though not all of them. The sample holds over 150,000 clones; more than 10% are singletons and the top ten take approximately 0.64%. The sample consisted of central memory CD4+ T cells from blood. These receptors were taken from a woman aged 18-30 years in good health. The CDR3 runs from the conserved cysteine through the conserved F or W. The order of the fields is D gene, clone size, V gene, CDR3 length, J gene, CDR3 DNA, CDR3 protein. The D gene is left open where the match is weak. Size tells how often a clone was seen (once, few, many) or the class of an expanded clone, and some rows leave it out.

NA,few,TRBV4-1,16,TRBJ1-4,TGCGCCAGCAGCCAAGAACGGCAGGGAGGGGGGGAAAAACTGTTTTTT,CASSQERQGGGEKLFF
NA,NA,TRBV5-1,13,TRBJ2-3,TGCGCCAGCAGCACTCCAAGCACAGATACGCAGTATTTT,CASSTPSTDTQYF
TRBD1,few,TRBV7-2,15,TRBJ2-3,TGTGCCAGCAGCTTCACAGGGGGCCAGACAGATACGCAGTATTTT,CASSFTGGQTDTQYF
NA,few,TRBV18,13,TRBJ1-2,TGTGCCAGCTCACCAGGCACAGGCCGCGGCTACACCTTC,CASSPGTGRGYTF
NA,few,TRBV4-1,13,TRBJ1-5,TGCGCCAGCAGCCAAGACCGAGCCGCGCCCCAGCATTTT,CASSQDRAAPQHF
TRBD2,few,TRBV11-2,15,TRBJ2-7,TGTGCCAGCAGCTTAGAGGCTAGCGGTAAATACGAGCAGTACTTC,CASSLEASGKYEQYF
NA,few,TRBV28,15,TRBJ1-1,TGTGCCAGCAGTTACAGGGCACTAGAGAACACTGAAGCTTTCTTT,CASSYRALENTEAFF
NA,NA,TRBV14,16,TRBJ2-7,TGTGCCAGCAGCCAAGATATGGGGGCGCAGTCCTACGAGCAGTACTTC,CASSQDMGAQSYEQYF
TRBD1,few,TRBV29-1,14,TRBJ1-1,TGCAGCGTTTCTTTACAGGGGAAGGACACTGAAGCTTTCTTT,CSVSLQGKDTEAFF
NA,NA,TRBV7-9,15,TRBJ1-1,TGTGCCAGCAGCTTAAACGGGGACTCGAACACTGAAGCTTTCTTT,CASSLNGDSNTEAFF
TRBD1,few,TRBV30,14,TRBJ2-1,TGTGCCTGGACGACAGGGGGCGGATACAATGAGCAGTTCTTC,CAWTTGGGYNEQFF
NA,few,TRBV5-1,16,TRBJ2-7,TGCGCCAGCAGCATTGGGACATCCGGATTATCCTACGAGCAGTACTTC,CASSIGTSGLSYEQYF
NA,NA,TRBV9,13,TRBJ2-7,TGTGCCAGCAGAGCGCGGGCAGCCTACGAGCAGTACTTC,CASRARAAYEQYF
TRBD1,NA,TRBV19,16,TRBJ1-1,TGTGCCAGTAGTGCCGACAGGGGGCCGTGGACCACTGAAGCTTTCTTT,CASSADRGPWTTEAFF
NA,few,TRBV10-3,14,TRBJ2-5,TGTGCCATCAAAGACGAGGTCCCCAAGACCACCCAGTACTTC,CAIKDEVPKTTQYF
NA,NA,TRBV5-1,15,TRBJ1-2,TGCGCCAGCAGCTTGGTTGAGAAACAGAACTATGGCTACACCTTC,CASSLVEKQNYGYTF
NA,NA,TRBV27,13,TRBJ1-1,TGTGCCAGCAGTTTAGTTCCCTCCACTGAAGCTTTCTTT,CASSLVPSTEAFF
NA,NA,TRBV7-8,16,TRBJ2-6,TGTGCCAGCAGCTTAGGACTGTACTCTGGGGCCAACGTCCTGACTTTC,CASSLGLYSGANVLTF
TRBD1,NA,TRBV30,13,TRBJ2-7,TGTGCCTGGCATAAGACAGGGCTCTACGAGCAGTACTTC,CAWHKTGLYEQYF
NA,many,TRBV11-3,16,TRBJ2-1,TGTGCCAGCAGCCCCGACGCGGCGGGGGCCCTGGATGAGCAGTTCTTC,CASSPDAAGALDEQFF
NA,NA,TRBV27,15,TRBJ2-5,TGTGCCAGCAGTTTCCAGTCTAGCGCGAAAGAGACCCAGTACTTC,CASSFQSSAKETQYF
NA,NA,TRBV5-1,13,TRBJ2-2,TGCGCCAGCAGCCAGGGCCTCACCGGGGAGCTGTTTTTT,CASSQGLTGELFF